The entry that follows covers one T cell receptor (beta chain) sequence. Sequenced by immunoSEQ multiplex PCR; TCRdb stores in-frame clones only, minus some. Altogether more than 60,000 clones are present, 84% being singletons, with the ten largest covering 3% to 4%. This sample stems from a study of blood T cell repertoires in COVID-19. Across the whole study: Acute-phase and convalescent COVID-19 samples originated in the United States, Italy and Spain. From T cells, B-cell-depleted T cells, or PBMCs came the material, which was cDNA or gDNA.

The origin of this receptor is a man aged 45 to 65 with acute or convalescent COVID-19. Input material: peripheral blood.

The CDR3 reads CASKEAGGSNNSPLHF. DNA for the CDR3: TGCGCCAGCAAGGAAGCAGGAGGGTCGAATAATTCACCCCTCCACTTT. The chain carries TRBV4-3 and TRBJ1-6, with no clear D. Germline V lookup: CDR1 LGHNA, CDR2 YSLEER. V lost 7 bases and J 5 bases, leaving 18 bases between the germline ends. This CDR3 has 16 residues.